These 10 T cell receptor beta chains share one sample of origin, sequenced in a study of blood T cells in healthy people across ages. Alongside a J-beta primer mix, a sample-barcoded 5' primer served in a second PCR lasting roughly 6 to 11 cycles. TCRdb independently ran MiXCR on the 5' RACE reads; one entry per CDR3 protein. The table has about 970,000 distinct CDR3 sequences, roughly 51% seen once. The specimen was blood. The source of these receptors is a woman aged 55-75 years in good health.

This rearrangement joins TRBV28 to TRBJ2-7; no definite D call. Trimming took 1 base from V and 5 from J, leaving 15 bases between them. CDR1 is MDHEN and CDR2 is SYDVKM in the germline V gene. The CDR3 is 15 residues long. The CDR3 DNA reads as TGTGCCAGCAGTTTATTCGTCGCAGGCCAAGACGAGCAGTACTTC. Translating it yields CASSLFVAGQDEQYF.

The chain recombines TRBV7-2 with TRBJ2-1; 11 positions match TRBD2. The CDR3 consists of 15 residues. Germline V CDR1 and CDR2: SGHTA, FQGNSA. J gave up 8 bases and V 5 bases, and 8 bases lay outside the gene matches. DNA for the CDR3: TGTGCCAGCAGCATTAGCGGGAGGGGCGGGGATGAGCAGTTCTTC. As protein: CASSISGRGGDEQFF.

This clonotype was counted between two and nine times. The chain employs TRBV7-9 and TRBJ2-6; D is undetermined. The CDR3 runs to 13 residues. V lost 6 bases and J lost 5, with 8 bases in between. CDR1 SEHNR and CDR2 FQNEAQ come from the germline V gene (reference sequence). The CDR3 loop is CASSPRRANVLTF. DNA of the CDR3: TGTGCCAGCAGTCCCCGCAGGGCCAACGTCCTGACTTTC.

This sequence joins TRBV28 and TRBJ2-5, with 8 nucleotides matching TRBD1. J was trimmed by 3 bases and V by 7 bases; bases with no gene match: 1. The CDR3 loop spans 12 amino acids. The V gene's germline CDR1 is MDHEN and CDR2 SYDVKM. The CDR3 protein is CASNRGEETQYF. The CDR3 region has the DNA TGTGCCAGCAACAGGGGGGAAGAGACCCAGTACTTC.

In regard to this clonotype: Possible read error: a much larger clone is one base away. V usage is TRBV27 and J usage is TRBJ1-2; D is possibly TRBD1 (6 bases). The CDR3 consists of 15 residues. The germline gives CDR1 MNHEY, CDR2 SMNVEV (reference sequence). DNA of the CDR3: TGTGCCGGCAGTCATTCTAACAGGGTAGTCTATGGCTACACCTTC. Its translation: CAGSHSNRVVYGYTF.

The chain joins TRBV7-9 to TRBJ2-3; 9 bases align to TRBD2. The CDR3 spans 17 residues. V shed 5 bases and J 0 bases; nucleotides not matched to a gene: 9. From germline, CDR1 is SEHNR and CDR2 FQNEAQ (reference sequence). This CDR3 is CASSQKRLAASTDTQYF. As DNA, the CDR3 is TGTGCCAGCAGCCAAAAGCGACTAGCGGCTAGCACAGATACGCAGTATTTT.

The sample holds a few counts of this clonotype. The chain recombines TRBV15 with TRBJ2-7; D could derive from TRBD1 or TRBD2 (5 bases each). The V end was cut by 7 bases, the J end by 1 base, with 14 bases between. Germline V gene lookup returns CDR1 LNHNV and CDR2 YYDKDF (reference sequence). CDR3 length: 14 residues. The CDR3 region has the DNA TGTGCCACCAACTCGTCCGAGGGGTCCTACGAGCAGTACTTC. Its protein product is CATNSSEGSYEQYF. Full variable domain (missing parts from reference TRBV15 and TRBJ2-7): DAMVIQNPRYQVTQFGKPVTLSCSQTLNHNVMYWYQQKSSQAPKLLFHYYDKDFNNEADTPDNFQSRRPNTSFCFLDIRSPGLGDTAMYLCATNSSEGSYEQYFGPGTRLTVT.

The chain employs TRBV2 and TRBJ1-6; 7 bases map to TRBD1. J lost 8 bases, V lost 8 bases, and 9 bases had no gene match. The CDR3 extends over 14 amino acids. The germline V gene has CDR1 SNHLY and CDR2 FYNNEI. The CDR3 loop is CASSRRQGYSPLHF. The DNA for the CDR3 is TGTGCCAGCTCTCGGCGACAGGGTTATTCACCCCTCCACTTT. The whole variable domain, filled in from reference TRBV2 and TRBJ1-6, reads EPEVTQTPSHQVTQMGQEVILRCVPISNHLYFYWYRQILGQKVEFLVSFYNNEISEKSEIFDDQFSVERPDGSNFTLKIRSTKLEDSAMYFCASSRRQGYSPLHFGNGTRLTVT.

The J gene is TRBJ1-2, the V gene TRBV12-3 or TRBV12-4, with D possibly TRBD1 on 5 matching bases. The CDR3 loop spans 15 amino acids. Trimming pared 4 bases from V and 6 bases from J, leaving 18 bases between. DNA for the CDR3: TGTGCCAGCAGTTCCCGACAGTCTCTAGGTGATGGCTACACCTTC. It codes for CASSSRQSLGDGYTF.

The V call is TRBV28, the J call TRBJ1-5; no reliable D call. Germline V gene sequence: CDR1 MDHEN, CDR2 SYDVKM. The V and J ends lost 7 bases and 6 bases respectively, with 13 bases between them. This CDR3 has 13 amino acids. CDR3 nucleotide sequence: TGTGCCAGCACCCCAGGAAACAGTCAGCCCCAGCATTTT. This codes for CASTPGNSQPQHF.